These 7 T cell receptor beta chains share one sample of origin, sequenced in a study of T cells in localized non-small cell lung cancer (dated by TCRdb to 2020 to 2021). The method was the immunoSEQ multiplex PCR assay. TCRdb obtained this table from immuneACCESS and retained in-frame rearrangements with V and J assigned. These tables miss some clones; where compared with another copy, unresolved V genes account for less than half of the shortfall, and the remainder is unexplained. The sample table holds 35,000 or so clones, of which approximately 88% were seen once. The ten largest clones take up less than 9% of the sample. The source material was peripheral blood, sampled before any cancer treatment. The receptors originated from a woman aged 40-70 years with stage I lung adenocarcinoma.

The DNA for the CDR3 is TGTGCCAGCACCGAAAGGACAGATACGCAGTATTTT. Residues: CASTERTDTQYF. This chain uses TRBV7-2 with TRBJ2-3; D is unclear. V was shortened by 7 bases and J by 3 bases, with 8 bases between the two germline ends. The V gene's germline CDR1 is SGHTA and CDR2 FQGNSA. This CDR3 has 12 amino acids.

The gene calls are TRBV5-1 and TRBJ1-6, with a possible D match to TRBD1 (5 bases). Germline assignment: CDR1 SGHRS and CDR2 YFSETQ. The CDR3 sequence is 14 residues long. V lost 4 bases to trimming and J lost 9 bases, with 14 bases between them. CDR3: CASSADNEISPLHF. CDR3 sequence (DNA): TGCGCCAGCAGCGCGGACAATGAGATTTCACCCCTCCACTTT.

The chain carries TRBV7-2 and TRBJ2-7, with a weak D call TRBD1 (6 bases). Germline-derived CDR1 and CDR2 are SGHTA and FQGNSA. The CDR3 is 14 amino acids. V was trimmed by 1 base and J by 5 bases, leaving 12 bases between them. The CDR3 loop is CASSLVGAINEQYF. The CDR3 nucleotides read TGTGCCAGCAGCTTAGTGGGGGCGATTAACGAGCAGTACTTC.

V and J are TRBV5-1 and TRBJ2-5; D may be TRBD2 (6 bases). The germline V and J ends were trimmed by 6 bases and 4 bases, with 28 bases remaining between them. The CDR3 is 18 amino acids. Germline loops: CDR1 SGHRS, CDR2 YFSETQ. The CDR3, as DNA: TGCGCCAGCACCCCCCGCCCCTCAGCGGGTTTCCCCGGAGAGACCCAGTACTTC. Translating gives CASTPRPSAGFPGETQYF. The whole variable domain, filled in from reference TRBV5-1 and TRBJ2-5, reads KAGVTQTPRYLIKTRGQQVTLSCSPISGHRSVSWYQQTPGQGLQFLFEYFSETQRNKGNFPGRFSGRQFSNSRSEMNVSTLELGDSALYLCASTPRPSAGFPGETQYFGPGTRLLVL.

This chain links TRBV5-1 with TRBJ2-2; TRBD1 matches at 7 bases. The CDR3 length is 16 residues. V shed 4 bases and J 0 bases; nucleotides not matched to a gene: 6. Germline CDR1 SGHRS, CDR2 YFSETQ. Here the CDR3 reads CASSPGQRSNTGELFF. Written as DNA, the CDR3 is TGCGCCAGCAGCCCGGGACAGAGATCGAACACCGGGGAGCTGTTTTTT. Drawing the rest from reference TRBV5-1 and TRBJ2-2, the complete variable domain is KAGVTQTPRYLIKTRGQQVTLSCSPISGHRSVSWYQQTPGQGLQFLFEYFSETQRNKGNFPGRFSGRQFSNSRSEMNVSTLELGDSALYLCASSPGQRSNTGELFFGEGSRLTVL.

The chain recombines TRBV5-1 with TRBJ2-2; unclear D gene. There are 13 residues in the CDR3. The ends were cut back, 0 bases at V and 4 bases at J, with 4 bases in the middle. CDR1 and CDR2 (germline): SGHRS, YFSETQ. CDR3 sequence reads: CASSLDGTGELFF. CDR3 DNA sequence: TGCGCCAGCAGCTTGGACGGCACCGGGGAGCTGTTTTTT.

As for this clone: One junction end does not reproduce the germline sequence, and a read error may be involved. This chain connects TRBV7-2 to TRBJ1-2, with a weak D call TRBD1 (5 bases). Germline V gene data show CDR1 as SGHTA and CDR2 as FQGNSA. This CDR3 has 11 amino acids. The CDR3 DNA is TGTGCCAGCAGCTTAATGGGGCCCCTCCACTTC. It is translated as CASSLMGPLHF. Full variable domain (missing parts from reference TRBV7-2 and TRBJ1-2): GAGVSQSPSNKVTEKGKDVELRCDPISGHTALYWYRQSLGQGLEFLIYFQGNSAPDKSGLPSDRFSAERTGGSVSTLTIQRTQQEDSAVYLCASSLMGPLHFGSGTRLTVV.